This TCR beta chain comes out of a study of control samples from healthy donors and cancer patients. Trimming left V 1 base short and J 5 bases short, with 9 bases between. This CDR3 is 13 amino acids long. CDR1 KGHSH and CDR2 LQKENI come from the germline V gene. This table comes from immunoSEQ multiplex PCR, and its TCRdb copy is limited to in-frame clones, with some not included. The data hold some 120,000 clones, with more than 85% observed a single time. The receptor's source is a man between 18 and 35 years old in good health. The chain combines TRBV18 with TRBJ2-7; no definite D call. The sequenced sample was blood. The CDR3 bases are TGTGCCAGCTCACCACTGTCCCTGGACGAGCAGTACTTC. This codes for CASSPLSLDEQYF.